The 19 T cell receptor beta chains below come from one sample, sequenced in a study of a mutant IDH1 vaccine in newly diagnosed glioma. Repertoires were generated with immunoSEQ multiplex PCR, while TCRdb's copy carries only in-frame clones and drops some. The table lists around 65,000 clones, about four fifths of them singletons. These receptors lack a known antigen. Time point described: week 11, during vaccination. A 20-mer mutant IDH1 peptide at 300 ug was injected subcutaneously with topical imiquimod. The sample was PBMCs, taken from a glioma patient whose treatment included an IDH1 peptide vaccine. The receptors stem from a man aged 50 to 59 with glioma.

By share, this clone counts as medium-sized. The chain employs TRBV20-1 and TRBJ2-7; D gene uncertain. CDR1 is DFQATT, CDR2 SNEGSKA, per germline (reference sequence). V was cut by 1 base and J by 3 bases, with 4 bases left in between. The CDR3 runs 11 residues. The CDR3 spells CSARGDYEQYF. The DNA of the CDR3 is TGCAGTGCTAGAGGGGACTACGAGCAGTACTTC.

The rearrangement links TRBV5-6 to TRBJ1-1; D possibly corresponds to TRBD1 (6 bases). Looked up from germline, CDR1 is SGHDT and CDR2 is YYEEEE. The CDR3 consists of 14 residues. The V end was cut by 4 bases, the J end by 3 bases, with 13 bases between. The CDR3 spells CASSLSGVYTEAFF. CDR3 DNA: TGTGCCAGCAGCCTATCAGGGGTATACACTGAAGCTTTCTTT.

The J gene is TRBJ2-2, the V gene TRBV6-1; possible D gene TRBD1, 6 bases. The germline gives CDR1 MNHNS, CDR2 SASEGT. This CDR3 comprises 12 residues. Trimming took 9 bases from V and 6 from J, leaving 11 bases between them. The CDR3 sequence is CASQGWAGELFF. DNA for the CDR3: TGTGCCAGTCAGGGGTGGGCCGGGGAGCTGTTTTTT.

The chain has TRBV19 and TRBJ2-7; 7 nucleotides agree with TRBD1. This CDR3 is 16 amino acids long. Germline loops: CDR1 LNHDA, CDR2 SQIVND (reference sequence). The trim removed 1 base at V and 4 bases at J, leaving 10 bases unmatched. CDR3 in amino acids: CASSIATGQAGYEQYF. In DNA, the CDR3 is TGTGCCAGTAGTATAGCAACCGGACAGGCCGGTTACGAGCAGTACTTC. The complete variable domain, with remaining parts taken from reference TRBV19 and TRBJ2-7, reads DGGITQSPKYLFRKEGQNVTLSCEQNLNHDAMYWYRQDPGQGLRLIYYSQIVNDFQKGDIAEGYSVSREKKESFPLTVTSAQKNPTAFYLCASSIATGQAGYEQYFGPGTRLTVT.

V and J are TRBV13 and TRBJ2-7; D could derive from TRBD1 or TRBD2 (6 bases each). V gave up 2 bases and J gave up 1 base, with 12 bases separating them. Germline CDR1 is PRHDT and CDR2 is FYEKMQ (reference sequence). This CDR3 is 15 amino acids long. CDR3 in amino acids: CASSLMGGLSYEQYF. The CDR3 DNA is TGTGCCAGCAGCTTAATGGGGGGCTTATCCTACGAGCAGTACTTC. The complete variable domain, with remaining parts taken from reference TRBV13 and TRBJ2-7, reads AAGVIQSPRHLIKEKRETATLKCYPIPRHDTVYWYQQGPGQDPQFLISFYEKMQSDKGSIPDRFSAQQFSDYHSELNMSSLELGDSALYFCASSLMGGLSYEQYFGPGTRLTVT.

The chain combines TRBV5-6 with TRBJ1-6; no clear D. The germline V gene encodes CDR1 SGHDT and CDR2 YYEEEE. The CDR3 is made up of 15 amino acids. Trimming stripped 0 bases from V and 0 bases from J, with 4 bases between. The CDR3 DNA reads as TGTGCCAGCAGCTTGGGGACCTCCTATAATTCACCCCTCCACTTT. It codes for CASSLGTSYNSPLHF.

CDR3 bases: TGCGCCAGCAGCTTGGCCCCCAATCAGCCCCAGCATTTT. It encodes CASSLAPNQPQHF. The chain carries TRBV5-1 and TRBJ1-5; D is unresolved. Germline CDR1 is SGHRS and CDR2 is YFSETQ. Trimming took off 0 bases at V and 3 bases at J, with 4 bases between the two ends. The CDR3 has 13 residues. The full variable domain, rest sourced from reference TRBV5-1 and TRBJ1-5, is KAGVTQTPRYLIKTRGQQVTLSCSPISGHRSVSWYQQTPGQGLQFLFEYFSETQRNKGNFPGRFSGRQFSNSRSEMNVSTLELGDSALYLCASSLAPNQPQHFGDGTRLSIL.

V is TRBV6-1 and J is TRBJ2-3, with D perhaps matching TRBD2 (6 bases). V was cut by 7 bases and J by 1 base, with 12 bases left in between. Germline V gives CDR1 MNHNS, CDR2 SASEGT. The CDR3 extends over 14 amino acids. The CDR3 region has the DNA TGTGCCAGCATTTTACCTAGCGGCACAGATACGCAGTATTTT. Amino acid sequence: CASILPSGTDTQYF.

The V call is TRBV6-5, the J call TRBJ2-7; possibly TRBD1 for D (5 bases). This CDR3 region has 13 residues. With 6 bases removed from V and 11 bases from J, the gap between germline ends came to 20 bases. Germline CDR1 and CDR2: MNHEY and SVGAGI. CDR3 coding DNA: TGTGCCAGCAGCCCAAGTCCTAAAGGGGCGAAGTACTTC. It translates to CASSPSPKGAKYF.

The CDR3 DNA is TGCGCCAGCAGCTTGTTGCGGGGGGGCCTCAATGAGCAGTTCTTC. The encoded protein is CASSLLRGGLNEQFF. The genes are TRBV5-1 and TRBJ2-1, with TRBD2 identical over 9 bases. CDR1 and CDR2 from the germline V gene are SGHRS and YFSETQ. The CDR3 has 15 residues. V was clipped by 1 base and J by 6 bases; unmatched bases: 5. Using reference TRBV5-1 and TRBJ2-1 for the parts outside the CDR3, the full variable domain is KAGVTQTPRYLIKTRGQQVTLSCSPISGHRSVSWYQQTPGQGLQFLFEYFSETQRNKGNFPGRFSGRQFSNSRSEMNVSTLELGDSALYLCASSLLRGGLNEQFFGPGTRLTVL.

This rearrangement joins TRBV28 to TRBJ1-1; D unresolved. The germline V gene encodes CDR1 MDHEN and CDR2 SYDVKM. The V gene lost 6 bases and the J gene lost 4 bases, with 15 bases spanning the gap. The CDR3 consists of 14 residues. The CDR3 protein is CASSPGYKGTEAFF. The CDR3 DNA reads TGTGCCAGCAGCCCCGGATATAAGGGCACTGAAGCTTTCTTT.

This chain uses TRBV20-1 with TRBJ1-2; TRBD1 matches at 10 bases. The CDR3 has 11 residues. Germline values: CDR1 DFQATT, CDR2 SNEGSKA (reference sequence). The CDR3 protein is CRGQGISGYTF. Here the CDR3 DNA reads TGCCGGGGACAGGGGATTAGTGGCTACACCTTC.

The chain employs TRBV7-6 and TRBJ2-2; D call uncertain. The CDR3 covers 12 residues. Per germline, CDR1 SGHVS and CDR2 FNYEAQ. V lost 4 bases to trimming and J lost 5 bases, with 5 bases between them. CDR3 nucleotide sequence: TGTGCCAGCAGCTCCGGGACCGGGGAGCTGTTTTTT. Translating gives CASSSGTGELFF.

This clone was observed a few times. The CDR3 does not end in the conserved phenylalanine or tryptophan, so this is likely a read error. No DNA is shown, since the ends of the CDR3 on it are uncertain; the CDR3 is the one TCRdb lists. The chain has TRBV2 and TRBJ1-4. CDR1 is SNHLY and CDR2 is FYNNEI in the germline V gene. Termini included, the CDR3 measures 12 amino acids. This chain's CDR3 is CASSVGGEGPTV.

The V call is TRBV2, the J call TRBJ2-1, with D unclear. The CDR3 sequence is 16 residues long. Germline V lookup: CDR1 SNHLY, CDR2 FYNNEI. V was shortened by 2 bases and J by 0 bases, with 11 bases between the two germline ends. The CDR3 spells CASSEPASTSYNEQFF. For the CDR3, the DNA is TGTGCCAGCAGTGAACCAGCGAGCACCTCCTACAATGAGCAGTTCTTC. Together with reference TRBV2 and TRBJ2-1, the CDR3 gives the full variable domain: EPEVTQTPSHQVTQMGQEVILRCVPISNHLYFYWYRQILGQKVEFLVSFYNNEISEKSEIFDDQFSVERPDGSNFTLKIRSTKLEDSAMYFCASSEPASTSYNEQFFGPGTRLTVL.

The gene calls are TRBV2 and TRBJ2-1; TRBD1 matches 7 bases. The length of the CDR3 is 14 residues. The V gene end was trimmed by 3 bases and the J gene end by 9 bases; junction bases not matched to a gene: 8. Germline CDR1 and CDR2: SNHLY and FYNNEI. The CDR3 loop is CASSERRGPFEQFF. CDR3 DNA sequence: TGTGCCAGCAGTGAGAGAAGGGGGCCTTTTGAGCAGTTCTTC.

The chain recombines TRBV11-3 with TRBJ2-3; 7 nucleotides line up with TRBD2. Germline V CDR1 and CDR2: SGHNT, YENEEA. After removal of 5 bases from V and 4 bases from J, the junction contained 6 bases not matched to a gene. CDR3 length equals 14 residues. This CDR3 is CASSPVRGADTQYF. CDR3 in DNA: TGTGCCAGCAGCCCGGTTCGGGGGGCAGATACGCAGTATTTT.

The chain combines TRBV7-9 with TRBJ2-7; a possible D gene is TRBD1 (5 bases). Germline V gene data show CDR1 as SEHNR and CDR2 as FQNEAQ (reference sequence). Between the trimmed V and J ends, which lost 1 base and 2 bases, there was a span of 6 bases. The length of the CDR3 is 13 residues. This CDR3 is CASSLVGAYEQYF. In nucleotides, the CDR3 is TGTGCCAGCAGCTTAGTAGGGGCCTACGAGCAGTACTTC.

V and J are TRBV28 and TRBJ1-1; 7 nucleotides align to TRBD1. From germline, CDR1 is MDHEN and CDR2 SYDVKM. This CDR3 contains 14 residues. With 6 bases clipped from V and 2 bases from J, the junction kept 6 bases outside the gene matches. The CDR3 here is CASSRDRVNTEAFF. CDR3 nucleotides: TGTGCCAGCAGCCGTGACAGGGTAAACACTGAAGCTTTCTTT.